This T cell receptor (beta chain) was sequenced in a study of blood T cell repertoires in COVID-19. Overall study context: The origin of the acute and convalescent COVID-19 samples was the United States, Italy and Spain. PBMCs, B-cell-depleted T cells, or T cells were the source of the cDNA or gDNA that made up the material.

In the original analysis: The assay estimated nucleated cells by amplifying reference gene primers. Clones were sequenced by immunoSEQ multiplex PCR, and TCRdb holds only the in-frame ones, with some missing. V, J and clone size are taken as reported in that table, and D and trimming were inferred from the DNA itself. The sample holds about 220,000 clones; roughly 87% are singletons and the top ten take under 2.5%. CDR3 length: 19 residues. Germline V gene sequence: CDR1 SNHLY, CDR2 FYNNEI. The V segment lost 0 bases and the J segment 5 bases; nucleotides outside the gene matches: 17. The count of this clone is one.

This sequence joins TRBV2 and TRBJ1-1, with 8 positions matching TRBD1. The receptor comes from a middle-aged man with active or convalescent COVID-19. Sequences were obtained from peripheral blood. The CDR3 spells CASSEALLVQGAIGTEAFF. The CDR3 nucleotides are TGTGCCAGCAGTGAAGCCCTTCTTGTCCAGGGGGCTATTGGGACTGAAGCTTTCTTT.